The next 26 T cell receptor beta chains were all read from a single sample in a study of cytomegalovirus exposure and HLA in healthy donors (dated 2017 in TCRdb). The protocol used for the library was the immunoSEQ multiplex PCR assay. For the multiplex PCR, a mixture combining 60 forward primers for TCR Vbeta segments and 13 reverse primers for TCR Jbeta segments was used. Entries here come from immuneACCESS through TCRdb and include only in-frame sequences with V and J called. Some clones fail to appear in such tables; in the studies checked, an unresolved V gene covers under half of the shortfall, and the cause of the remainder is unknown. The sample has 55,000 to 90,000 clones on record, roughly four fifths of them singletons. 6% to 6.5% of the sample goes to the ten largest clones. Source material: PBMCs. The receptor set was obtained from a man in his fifties or sixties in good health and CMV-seronegative.

The chain uses TRBV27 and TRBJ1-1; TRBD1 aligns across 7 bases. Germline V lookup: CDR1 MNHEY, CDR2 SMNVEV (reference sequence). V trimming: 5 bases; J trimming: 1 base; junction bases outside the gene matches: 10. CDR3 length: 16 amino acids. As DNA, the CDR3 is TGTGCCAGCAGTCAGGGGGGAATAAGGCCGAACACTGAAGCTTTCTTT. As protein: CASSQGGIRPNTEAFF.

The chain has TRBV10-3 and TRBJ1-1; a possible D gene is TRBD1 (5 bases). From germline, CDR1 is ENHRY and CDR2 SYGVKD. V lost 6 bases, J lost 2 bases, and 7 bases lay in between. The CDR3 totals 12 residues. The CDR3 nucleotides are TGTGCCATCAGGCGGGACAACACTGAAGCTTTCTTT. Translation: CAIRRDNTEAFF.

The chain couples TRBV5-1 to TRBJ2-1; 9 bases are a match to TRBD2. V lost 4 bases to trimming and J lost 8 bases; unmatched junction nucleotides: 13. Germline V gene data show CDR1 as SGHRS and CDR2 as YFSETQ. The CDR3 sequence is 16 residues long. The CDR3 bases are TGCGCCAGCAGCCCTATCCTAGCGGGGCGATCCGATGAGCAGTTCTTC. Translation: CASSPILAGRSDEQFF.

The chain uses TRBV30 and TRBJ2-3, with 9 bases identical to TRBD1. The CDR3 sequence is 14 residues long. Germline V CDR1 and CDR2: GTSNPN, SVGIG (reference sequence). The V segment lost 4 bases and the J segment 4 bases; nucleotides outside the gene matches: 6. The CDR3 reads CAWITGGGADTQYF. The CDR3, as DNA: TGTGCCTGGATCACAGGGGGCGGTGCAGATACGCAGTATTTT. Based on the CDR3 plus reference TRBV30 and TRBJ2-3, the full variable domain is SQTIHQWPATLVQPVGSPLSLECTVEGTSNPNLYWYRQAAGRGLQLLFYSVGIGQISSEVPQNLSASRPQDRQFILSSKKLLLSDSGFYLCAWITGGGADTQYFGPGTRLTVL.

The J gene is TRBJ1-2, the V gene TRBV28; TRBD1 is a possible D gene (5 bases). The CDR3 covers 15 residues. Germline CDR1 and CDR2: MDHEN and SYDVKM. V lost 7 bases and J lost 3, with 18 bases in between. The CDR3 region is CASIPGGRRDYGYTF. DNA for the CDR3: TGTGCCAGCATTCCCGGGGGAAGAAGAGACTATGGCTACACCTTC.

V and J are TRBV11-1 and TRBJ2-3, with TRBD2 matching over 9 bases. V was pared by 2 bases and J by 3 bases, with 9 bases of the junction left unmatched. Germline V gene lookup returns CDR1 SGHAT and CDR2 FQDESV (reference sequence). This CDR3 has 17 residues. DNA for the CDR3: TGTGCCAGCAGCTTAAGGAGTCGGCGGGAGGGTACAGATACGCAGTATTTT. Translating gives CASSLRSRREGTDTQYF.

The chain has TRBV30 and TRBJ1-1; 8 bases are a match to TRBD1. The ends lost 8 bases at V and 4 bases at J; junction bases unmatched: 12. Germline V gene lookup returns CDR1 GTSNPN and CDR2 SVGIG (reference sequence). The CDR3 runs to 14 residues. This CDR3 is CAGDRLDLGTEAFF. The CDR3 nucleotides read TGTGCCGGGGACAGGCTGGATTTGGGCACTGAAGCTTTCTTT.

The V call is TRBV23-1, the J call TRBJ1-1; 8 positions match TRBD1. TRBV23-1 is labeled an ORF, and its function is uncertain. The CDR3 length is 18 residues. Unmatched junction bases numbered 13, after V lost 4 bases and J lost 0 bases. CDR3: CASSPRQGPGGMNTEAFF. The CDR3 nucleotides are TGCGCCAGCAGTCCAAGACAGGGGCCCGGAGGTATGAACACTGAAGCTTTCTTT.

This chain connects TRBV19 to TRBJ1-4; 7 bases fit TRBD1. The V and J ends lost 3 bases and 4 bases, in that order; junction bases with no gene match: 5. From germline, CDR1 is LNHDA and CDR2 SQIVND (reference sequence). The CDR3 is 15 amino acids. The CDR3 sequence: CASSIGTASNEKLFF. The CDR3 nucleotides read TGTGCCAGTAGTATCGGGACAGCAAGTAATGAAAAACTGTTTTTT.

In this sample, this clone turned up a few times. The chain employs TRBV2 and TRBJ2-7; possibly TRBD1 for D (5 bases). The CDR3 spans 14 residues. Germline values: CDR1 SNHLY, CDR2 FYNNEI. With 5 bases removed from V and 2 bases from J, the gap between germline ends came to 13 bases. The CDR3 bases are TGTGCCAGCAGTCCAGGGTCCCAGGCCTACGAGCAGTACTTC. It is translated as CASSPGSQAYEQYF.

V and J are TRBV5-1 and TRBJ2-7; 8 bases are shared with TRBD1. The CDR3 sequence is 15 residues long. V trimming: 4 bases; J trimming: 3 bases; junction bases outside the gene matches: 9. The germline V gene has CDR1 SGHRS and CDR2 YFSETQ. CDR3 loop: CASSQALDRVYEQYF. CDR3 nucleotide sequence: TGCGCCAGCAGCCAAGCTTTGGACAGGGTCTACGAGCAGTACTTC.

This clone was seen once. As DNA, the CDR3 is TGCGCCAGCAGCTACGACATTGGTTACACTGAAGCTTTCTTT. This sequence encodes CASSYDIGYTEAFF. The chain uses TRBV5-1 and TRBJ1-1; unclear D gene. This CDR3 contains 14 residues. Germline values: CDR1 SGHRS, CDR2 YFSETQ. V gave up 3 bases and J gave up 3 bases, with 12 bases separating them.

The chain has TRBV28 and TRBJ2-1; weak D call: TRBD2 (5 bases). V dropped 7 bases and J dropped 2 bases, with 15 bases sitting between them. Per the germline V gene, CDR1 is MDHEN and CDR2 is SYDVKM. The CDR3 runs to 15 residues. CDR3 nucleotides: TGTGCCAGCATCGGGATACCACGTACCTACAATGAGCAGTTCTTC. The encoded protein is CASIGIPRTYNEQFF.

This clone was observed a few times. V gene TRBV6-1 combines with J gene TRBJ2-7; D is uncertain. Trimming shortened V by 9 bases and J by 0 bases, and 12 bases separated the two germline ends. The CDR3 loop spans 13 amino acids. Per germline, CDR1 MNHNS and CDR2 SASEGT. The DNA for the CDR3 is TGTGCCAGATATGGTGGCAGCTCCTACGAGCAGTACTTC. Encoded protein: CARYGGSSYEQYF.

This clone was observed a few times. V and J are TRBV7-2 and TRBJ1-4, with D unclear. V was cut by 6 bases and J by 1 base, with 9 bases left in between. The CDR3 spans 14 residues. Germline V gene data show CDR1 as SGHTA and CDR2 as FQGNSA. CDR3 region: CASRLSITNEKLFF. CDR3 DNA: TGTGCCAGCAGACTTTCGATAACTAATGAAAAACTGTTTTTT. Based on the CDR3 plus reference TRBV7-2 and TRBJ1-4, the full variable domain is GAGVSQSPSNKVTEKGKDVELRCDPISGHTALYWYRQSLGQGLEFLIYFQGNSAPDKSGLPSDRFSAERTGGSVSTLTIQRTQQEDSAVYLCASRLSITNEKLFFGSGTQLSVL.

The chain recombines TRBV6-4 with TRBJ1-2; the D is unclear. Between the trimmed V and J ends, which lost 3 bases and 4 bases, there was a span of 3 bases. This CDR3 contains 11 residues. The germline V gene encodes CDR1 MRHNA and CDR2 SNTAGT. CDR3 nucleotide sequence: TGTGCCAGCAGTGATATCTATGGCTACACCTTC. It is translated as CASSDIYGYTF.

The V and J genes are TRBV18 and TRBJ1-1; D not resolved. V was clipped by 3 bases and J by 1 base, with 12 bases between them. The CDR3 runs to 15 residues. Germline V gene data show CDR1 as KGHSH and CDR2 as LQKENI. CDR3: CASSPQELGNTEAFF. CDR3 in DNA: TGTGCCAGCTCACCTCAGGAACTCGGGAACACTGAAGCTTTCTTT. Filled out from reference TRBV18 and TRBJ1-1, the complete variable domain reads NAGVMQNPRHLVRRRGQEARLRCSPMKGHSHVYWYRQLPEEGLKFMVYLQKENIIDESGMPKERFSAEFPKEGPSILRIQQVVRGDSAAYFCASSPQELGNTEAFFGQGTRLTVV.

This clone was observed a single time. V usage is TRBV11-2 and J usage is TRBJ2-7, with TRBD2 matching over 12 bases. Per the germline V gene, CDR1 is SGHAT and CDR2 is FQNNGV. This CDR3 is 14 amino acids long. The ends lost 5 bases at V and 8 bases at J; junction bases unmatched: 7. The CDR3 protein is CASSMTSGSTQQYF. DNA of the CDR3: TGTGCCAGCAGCATGACTAGCGGGAGCACGCAGCAGTACTTC. Combining the CDR3 with reference TRBV11-2 and TRBJ2-7 gives the whole variable domain EAGVAQSPRYKIIEKRQSVAFWCNPISGHATLYWYQQILGQGPKLLIQFQNNGVVDDSQLPKDRFSAERLKGVDSTLKIQPAKLEDSAVYLCASSMTSGSTQQYFGPGTRLTVT.

The chain carries TRBV25-1 and TRBJ1-1; 11 bases are a match to TRBD1. V was clipped by 8 bases and J by 4 bases; unmatched bases: 6. Germline V gene data show CDR1 as MGHDK and CDR2 as SYGVNS. CDR3 length: 14 amino acids. The CDR3 nucleotides are TGTGCCAGCGGGGACAGGGGGTCGGGCACTGAAGCTTTCTTT. Encoded protein: CASGDRGSGTEAFF.

This clone was found a few times. Other nucleotide sequences from this sample produce the same CDR3. J is TRBJ1-2 and V is TRBV2, with TRBD1 as a possible D gene (6 bases). Germline lookup yields CDR1 SNHLY and CDR2 FYNNEI. The CDR3 spans 13 residues. V lost 1 base and J 4 bases, leaving 7 bases between the germline ends. CDR3 in amino acids: CASSEGGGYGYTF. CDR3 DNA sequence: TGTGCCAGCAGTGAAGGAGGGGGCTATGGCTACACCTTC. The full variable domain, in which reference TRBV2 and TRBJ1-2 provide the parts outside the CDR3, is EPEVTQTPSHQVTQMGQEVILRCVPISNHLYFYWYRQILGQKVEFLVSFYNNEISEKSEIFDDQFSVERPDGSNFTLKIRSTKLEDSAMYFCASSEGGGYGYTFGSGTRLTVV.

V gene TRBV11-2 combines with J gene TRBJ2-5; tentative D call: TRBD2 (6 bases). The germline V and J ends were trimmed by 7 bases and 5 bases, with 20 bases remaining between them. Germline lookup yields CDR1 SGHAT and CDR2 FQNNGV. This CDR3 has 15 amino acids. CDR3 residues: CASNPTGVGAETQYF. The CDR3 coding sequence is TGTGCCAGCAACCCGACGGGGGTGGGTGCGGAGACCCAGTACTTC.

The chain carries TRBV5-6 and TRBJ1-1; 11 positions agree with TRBD1. Germline-derived CDR1 and CDR2 are SGHDT and YYEEEE. This CDR3 contains 15 residues. With V trimmed by 3 bases and J by 3 bases, 4 bases remained unmatched. The CDR3 nucleotides read TGTGCCAGCAGCTGGACAGGGGGCAAGGACACTGAAGCTTTCTTT. It is translated as CASSWTGGKDTEAFF.

The chain recombines TRBV6-5 with TRBJ2-3, with a possible D match to TRBD2 (6 bases). Trimming took off 0 bases at V and 0 bases at J, with 7 bases between the two ends. There are 15 residues in the CDR3. Per the germline V gene, CDR1 is MNHEY and CDR2 is SVGAGI. CDR3 nucleotides: TGTGCCAGCAGTTACTCCGGGACTAGCACAGATACGCAGTATTTT. Translated: CASSYSGTSTDTQYF.

The V and J genes are TRBV19 and TRBJ2-7; weak D call: TRBD2 (7 bases). The CDR3 totals 15 residues. CDR1 and CDR2 from the germline V gene are LNHDA and SQIVND (reference sequence). The ends were cut back, 5 bases at V and 1 base at J, with 15 bases in the middle. In nucleotides, the CDR3 is TGTGCCAGTAGTCTCGGGGGGCTCGGATCCTACGAGCAGTACTTC. It yields the protein CASSLGGLGSYEQYF.

The genes are TRBV27 and TRBJ1-4; D gene unclear. The germline CDR1 and CDR2 sequences are MNHEY and SMNVEV (reference sequence). The CDR3 covers 16 residues. V lost 0 bases and J 4 bases, leaving 12 bases between the germline ends. CDR3 loop: CASSLSLAFLNEKLFF. Here the CDR3 DNA reads TGTGCCAGCAGTTTATCGTTAGCGTTTCTTAATGAAAAACTGTTTTTT. Combining the CDR3 with reference TRBV27 and TRBJ1-4 gives the whole variable domain EAQVTQNPRYLITVTGKKLTVTCSQNMNHEYMSWYRQDPGLGLRQIYYSMNVEVTDKGDVPEGYKVSRKEKRNFPLILESPSPNQTSLYFCASSLSLAFLNEKLFFGSGTQLSVL.

The chain is built from TRBV5-1 and TRBJ2-7; D uncertain. Germline V gene sequence: CDR1 SGHRS, CDR2 YFSETQ. V lost 0 bases to trimming and J lost 2 bases, with 9 bases between them. The CDR3 loop spans 14 amino acids. The CDR3 nucleotides read TGCGCCAGCAGCTTGGACAGCCGTACCTACGAGCAGTACTTC. Residues: CASSLDSRTYEQYF.